Sequencing of this T cell receptor (beta chain) was carried out in a study of blood T cell repertoires in COVID-19. Whole-study context: The samples span acute and convalescent COVID-19 from the United States, Italy and Spain. From T cells, B-cell-depleted T cells, or PBMCs came the material, which was cDNA or gDNA.

CDR3 length equals 15 residues. After removal of 8 bases from V and 2 bases from J, the junction contained 6 bases not matched to a gene. CDR1 is ENHRY and CDR2 is SYGVKD in the germline V gene. Per the study methods: Reference gene primer amplification yielded estimated nucleated cell counts. The protocol was immunoSEQ multiplex PCR, while the TCRdb copy is restricted to in-frame clones and leaves out a portion. That table is the source of V, J and clone size, and D and trimming were worked out from the DNA. The table lists 230,000 or so clones, around 81% of them singletons. The sample comprised peripheral blood. The source is a man aged 50 to 59 with active or convalescent COVID-19. V usage is TRBV10-3 and J usage is TRBJ2-1, with TRBD1 identical over 10 bases. The CDR3 loop reads CAIGGGTGAYNEQFF. CDR3 nucleotide sequence: TGTGCCATCGGCGGGGGGACAGGGGCCTACAATGAGCAGTTCTTC.